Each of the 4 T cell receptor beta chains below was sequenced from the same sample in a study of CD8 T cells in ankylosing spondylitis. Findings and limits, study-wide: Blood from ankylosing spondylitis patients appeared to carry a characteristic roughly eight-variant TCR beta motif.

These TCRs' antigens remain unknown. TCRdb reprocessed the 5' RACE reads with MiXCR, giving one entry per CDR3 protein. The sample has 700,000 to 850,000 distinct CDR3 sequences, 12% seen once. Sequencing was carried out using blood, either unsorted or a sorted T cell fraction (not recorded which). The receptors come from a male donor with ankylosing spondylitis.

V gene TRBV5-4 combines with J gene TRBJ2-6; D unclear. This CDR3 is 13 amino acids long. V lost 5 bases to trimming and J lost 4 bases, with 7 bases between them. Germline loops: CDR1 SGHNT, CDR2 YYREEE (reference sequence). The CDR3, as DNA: TGTGCCAGCAGGCCGGAGGGGGCCAACGTCCTGACTTTC. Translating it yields CASRPEGANVLTF.

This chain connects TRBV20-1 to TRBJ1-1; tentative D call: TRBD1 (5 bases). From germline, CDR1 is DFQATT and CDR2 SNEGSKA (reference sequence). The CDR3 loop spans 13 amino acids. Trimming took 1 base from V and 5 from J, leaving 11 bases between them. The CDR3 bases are TGCAGTGCTAGAGTGAGGGGCTGGACTGAAGCTTTCTTT. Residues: CSARVRGWTEAFF.

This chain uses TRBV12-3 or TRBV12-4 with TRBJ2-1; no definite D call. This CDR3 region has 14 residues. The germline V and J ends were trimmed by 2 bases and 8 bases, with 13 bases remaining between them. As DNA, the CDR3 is TGTGCCAGCAGTTTACGGCTTTTATACGATGAGCAGTTCTTC. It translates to CASSLRLLYDEQFF.

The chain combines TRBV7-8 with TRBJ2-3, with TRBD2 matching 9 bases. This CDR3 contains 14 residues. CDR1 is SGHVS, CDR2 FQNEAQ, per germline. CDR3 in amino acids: CASGGGTSTDTQYF. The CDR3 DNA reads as TGTGCTAGCGGGGGAGGTACTAGCACAGATACGCAGTATTTT.